The sample holds a few counts of the clone carrying this TCR beta chain. Its antigen is unknown. This CDR3 has 15 amino acids. V lost 1 base and J 5 bases, leaving 12 bases between the germline ends. Germline CDR1 reads MGHRA; CDR2 reads YSYEKL. The data were taken from a study of cytomegalovirus exposure and HLA in healthy donors. PCR used 60 Vbeta primers and 13 Jbeta primers. TCRdb keeps only in-frame clones here, not all; method: immunoSEQ multiplex PCR. The table shows some 160,000 clones, with 85% occurring only once. Study results and limitations: According to reports, the classifier identified cytomegalovirus status with high specificity and sensitivity.

This TCR derives from a man younger than 45 in good health and CMV-seropositive. Sequenced: PBMCs. The J gene is TRBJ1-5, the V gene TRBV4-1; D unresolved. Written as DNA, the CDR3 is TGCGCCAGCAGCCAAGTTCTAAGCCGGGATCAGCCCCAGCATTTT. It specifies CASSQVLSRDQPQHF.